These T cell receptor beta chains were read from a single sample in a study of cytomegalovirus exposure and HLA in healthy donors. TCRdb's copy holds only in-frame clones and misses some; the assay was immunoSEQ multiplex PCR. Among about 160,000 clones, about 80% were seen once, and the ten largest hold about 1%. Sequencing input: PBMCs. Source of these receptors: a woman between 45 and 65 years old in good health and CMV-seropositive. Each CDR3 is given with its conserved first and last residue. D genes are given only for firm matches. Expanded clones get a size class; other rows say once, few or many, or leave the size out.

CDR3: CSARGAFGYTF
DNA: TGCAGTGCTAGAGGCGCTTTTGGCTACACCTTC
V: TRBV20-1
J: TRBJ1-2
size: NA
D: NA

CDR3: CSVSTYRDIGELFF
DNA: TGCAGCGTCTCCACCTACAGGGATATCGGGGAGCTGTTTTTT
V: TRBV29-1
J: TRBJ2-2
size: NA
D: NA

CDR3: CASSVDHLGQGAAGELFF
DNA: TGTGCCAGCAGCGTAGACCACCTTGGACAGGGGGCTGCCGGGGAGCTGTTTTTT
V: TRBV9
J: TRBJ2-2
size: once
D: TRBD1

CDR3: CAWSSGGGQPQHF
DNA: TGTGCCTGGAGTTCCGGGGGAGGTCAGCCCCAGCATTTT
V: TRBV30
J: TRBJ1-5
size: once
D: NA

CDR3: CASRSDGYTF
DNA: TGTGCCAGCAGGTCGGATGGCTACACCTTC
V: TRBV6-1
J: TRBJ1-2
size: NA
D: NA

CDR3: CASTQEEGELFF
DNA: TGCGCCAGCACCCAGGAGGAGGGGGAGCTGTTTTTT
V: TRBV5-1
J: TRBJ2-2
size: few
D: NA

CDR3: CASSLDFWGEEKLFF
DNA: TGTGCCAGCAGCTTAGACTTCTGGGGGGAGGAAAAACTGTTTTTT
V: TRBV7-8
J: TRBJ1-4
size: NA
D: NA

CDR3: CSVVKQGRHGYTF
DNA: TGCAGCGTTGTAAAACAGGGGAGGCATGGCTACACCTTC
V: TRBV29-1
J: TRBJ1-2
size: NA
D: TRBD1

CDR3: CAWTAGSYNEQFF
DNA: TGTGCCTGGACAGCGGGCTCGTACAATGAGCAGTTCTTC
V: TRBV30
J: TRBJ2-1
size: NA
D: NA

CDR3: CASSQYLGASYEQYF
DNA: TGCGCCAGCAGCCAATATTTGGGGGCCTCCTACGAGCAGTACTTC
V: TRBV4-1
J: TRBJ2-7
size: NA
D: NA

CDR3: CASSFLTEAFF
DNA: TGTGCCAGCAGCTTTTTAACTGAAGCTTTCTTT
V: TRBV7-9
J: TRBJ1-1
size: few
D: NA

CDR3: CASTRAKVPYGYTF
DNA: TGTGCCAGCACCAGGGCAAAGGTACCCTATGGCTACACCTTC
V: TRBV2
J: TRBJ1-2
size: NA
D: NA

CDR3: CASSTTRGRTEAFF
DNA: TGTGCCAGCAGCACAACCAGGGGGCGGACTGAAGCTTTCTTT
V: TRBV7-2
J: TRBJ1-1
size: NA
D: TRBD1

CDR3: CASSYRGQGTYGYAF
DNA: TGTGCCAGCAGCTATCGAGGACAGGGGACCTATGGCTACGCCTTC
V: TRBV11-2
J: TRBJ1-2
size: NA
D: TRBD1

CDR3: CASSLRGRMNTEAFF
DNA: TGTGCCAGCAGTCTCAGGGGCAGGATGAACACTGAAGCTTTCTTT
V: TRBV28
J: TRBJ1-1
size: NA
D: NA

CDR3: CASTSLGARNTIYF
DNA: TGTGCCAGCACGTCTCTGGGGGCTAGAAACACCATATATTTT
V: TRBV2
J: TRBJ1-3
size: NA
D: NA

CDR3: CAWSAHTGFYYGYTF
DNA: TGTGCCTGGAGTGCCCATACAGGATTTTACTATGGCTACACCTTC
V: TRBV30
J: TRBJ1-2
size: NA
D: NA

CDR3: CASTLGQAYEQYF
DNA: TGTGCCAGCACCCTGGGGCAGGCCTACGAGCAGTACTTC
V: TRBV28
J: TRBJ2-7
size: NA
D: NA